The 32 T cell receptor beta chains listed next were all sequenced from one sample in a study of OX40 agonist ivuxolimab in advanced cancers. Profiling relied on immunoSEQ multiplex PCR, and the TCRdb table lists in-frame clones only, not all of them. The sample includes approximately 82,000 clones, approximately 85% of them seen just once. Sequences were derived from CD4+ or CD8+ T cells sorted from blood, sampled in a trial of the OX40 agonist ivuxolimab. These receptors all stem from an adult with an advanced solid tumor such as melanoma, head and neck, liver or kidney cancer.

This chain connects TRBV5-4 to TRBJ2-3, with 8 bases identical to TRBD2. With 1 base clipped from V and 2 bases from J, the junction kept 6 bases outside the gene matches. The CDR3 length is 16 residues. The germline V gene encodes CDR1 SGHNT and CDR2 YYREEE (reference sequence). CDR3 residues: CASSLRGGGTTDTQYF. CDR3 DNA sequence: TGTGCCAGCAGCTTGAGGGGCGGGGGGACCACAGATACGCAGTATTTT.

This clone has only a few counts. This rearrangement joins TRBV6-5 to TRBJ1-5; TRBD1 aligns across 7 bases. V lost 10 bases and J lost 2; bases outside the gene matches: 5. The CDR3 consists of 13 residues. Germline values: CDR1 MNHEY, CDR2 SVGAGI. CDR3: CATRGNGNQPQHF. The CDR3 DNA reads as TGTGCCACCAGGGGGAATGGCAATCAGCCCCAGCATTTT.

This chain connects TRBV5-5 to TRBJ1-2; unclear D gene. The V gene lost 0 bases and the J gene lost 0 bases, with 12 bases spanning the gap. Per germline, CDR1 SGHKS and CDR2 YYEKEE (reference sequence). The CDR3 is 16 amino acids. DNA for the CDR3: TGTGCCAGCAGCTTGGGCGGGATTAGGACTAACTATGGCTACACCTTC. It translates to CASSLGGIRTNYGYTF. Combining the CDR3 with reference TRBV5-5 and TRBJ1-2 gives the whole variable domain DAGVTQSPTHLIKTRGQQVTLRCSPISGHKSVSWYQQVLGQGPQFIFQYYEKEERGRGNFPDRFSARQFPNYSSELNVNALLLGDSALYLCASSLGGIRTNYGYTFGSGTRLTVV.

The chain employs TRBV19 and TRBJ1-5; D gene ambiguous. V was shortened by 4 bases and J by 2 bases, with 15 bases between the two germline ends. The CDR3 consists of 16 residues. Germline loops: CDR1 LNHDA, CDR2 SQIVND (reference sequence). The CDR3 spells CASSTRFREGNQPQHF. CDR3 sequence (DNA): TGTGCCAGTAGTACCCGCTTTAGGGAGGGCAATCAGCCCCAGCATTTT.

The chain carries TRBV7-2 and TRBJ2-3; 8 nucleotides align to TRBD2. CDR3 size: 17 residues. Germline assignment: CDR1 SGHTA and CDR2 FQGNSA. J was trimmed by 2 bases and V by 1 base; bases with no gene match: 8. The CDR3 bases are TGTGCCAGCAGCTTAGATCGTAGCGGGGCACCCACAGATACGCAGTATTTT. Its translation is CASSLDRSGAPTDTQYF. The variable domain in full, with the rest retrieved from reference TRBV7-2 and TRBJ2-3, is GAGVSQSPSNKVTEKGKDVELRCDPISGHTALYWYRQSLGQGLEFLIYFQGNSAPDKSGLPSDRFSAERTGGSVSTLTIQRTQQEDSAVYLCASSLDRSGAPTDTQYFGPGTRLTVL.

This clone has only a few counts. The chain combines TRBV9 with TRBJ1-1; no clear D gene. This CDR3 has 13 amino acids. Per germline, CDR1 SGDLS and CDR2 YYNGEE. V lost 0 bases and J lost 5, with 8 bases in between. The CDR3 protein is CASSVEERTEAFF. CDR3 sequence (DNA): TGTGCCAGCAGCGTAGAGGAAAGAACTGAAGCTTTCTTT. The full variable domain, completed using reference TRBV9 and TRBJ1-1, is DSGVTQTPKHLITATGQRVTLRCSPRSGDLSVYWYQQSLDQGLQFLIQYYNGEERAKGNILERFSAQQFPDLHSELNLSSLELGDSALYFCASSVEERTEAFFGQGTRLTVV.

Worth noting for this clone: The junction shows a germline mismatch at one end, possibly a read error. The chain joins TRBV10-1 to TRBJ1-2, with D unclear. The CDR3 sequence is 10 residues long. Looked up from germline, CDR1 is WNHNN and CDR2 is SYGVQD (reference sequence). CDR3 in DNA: TGCGCCAGCAGTGAGTCCGGGCCGTACTTC. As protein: CASSESGPYF.

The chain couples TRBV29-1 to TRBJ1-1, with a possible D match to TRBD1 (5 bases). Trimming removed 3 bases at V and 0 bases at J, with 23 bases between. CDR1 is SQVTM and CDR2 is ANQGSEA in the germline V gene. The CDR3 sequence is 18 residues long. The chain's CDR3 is CSVDGSGRRGSLNTEAFF. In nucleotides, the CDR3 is TGCAGCGTTGATGGGAGTGGACGGAGGGGCTCCCTGAACACTGAAGCTTTCTTT.

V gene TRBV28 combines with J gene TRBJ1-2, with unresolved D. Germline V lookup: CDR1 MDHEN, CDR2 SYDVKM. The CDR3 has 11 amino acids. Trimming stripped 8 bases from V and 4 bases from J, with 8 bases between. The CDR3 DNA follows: TGTGCCAGCGGGAGCCCCTATGGCTACACCTTC. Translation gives CASGSPYGYTF.

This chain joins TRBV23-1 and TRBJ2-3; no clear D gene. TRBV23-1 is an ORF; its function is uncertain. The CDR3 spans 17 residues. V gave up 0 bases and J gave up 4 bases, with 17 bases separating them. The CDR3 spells CASSQSPQNCRPDTQYF. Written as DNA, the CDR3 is TGCGCCAGCAGTCAATCCCCCCAAAACTGTAGGCCAGATACGCAGTATTTT.

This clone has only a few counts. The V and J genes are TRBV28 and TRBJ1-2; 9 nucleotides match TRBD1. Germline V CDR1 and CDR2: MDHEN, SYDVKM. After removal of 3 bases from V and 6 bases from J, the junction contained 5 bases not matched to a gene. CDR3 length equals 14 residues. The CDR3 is CASSFSWTGDGYTF. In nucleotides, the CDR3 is TGTGCCAGCAGTTTTTCGTGGACAGGGGATGGCTACACCTTC.

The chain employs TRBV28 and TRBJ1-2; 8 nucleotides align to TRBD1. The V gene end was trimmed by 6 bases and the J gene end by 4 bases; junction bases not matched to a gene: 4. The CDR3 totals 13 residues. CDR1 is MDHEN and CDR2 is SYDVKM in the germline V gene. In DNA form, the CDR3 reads TGTGCCAGCAGAACGACAGGGGTCTATGGCTACACCTTC. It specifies CASRTTGVYGYTF.

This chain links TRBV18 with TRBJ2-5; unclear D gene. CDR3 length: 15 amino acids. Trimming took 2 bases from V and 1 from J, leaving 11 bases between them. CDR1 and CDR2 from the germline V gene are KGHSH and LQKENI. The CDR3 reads CASSPGWNPQETQYF. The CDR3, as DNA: TGTGCCAGCTCACCAGGGTGGAACCCCCAAGAGACCCAGTACTTC.

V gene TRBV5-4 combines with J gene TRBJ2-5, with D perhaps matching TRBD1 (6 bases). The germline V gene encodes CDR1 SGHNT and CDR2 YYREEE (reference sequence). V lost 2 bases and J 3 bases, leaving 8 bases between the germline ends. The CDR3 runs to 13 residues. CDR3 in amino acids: CASSLQGEETQYF. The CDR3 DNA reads TGTGCCAGCAGCTTACAGGGTGAAGAGACCCAGTACTTC.

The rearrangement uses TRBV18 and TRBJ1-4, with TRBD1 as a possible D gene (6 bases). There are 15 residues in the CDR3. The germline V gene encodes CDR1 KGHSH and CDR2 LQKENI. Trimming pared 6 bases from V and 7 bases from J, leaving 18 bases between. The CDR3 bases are TGTGCCAGCTCCCTGGACAGCCGGGGGAGTGAAAAACTGTTTTTT. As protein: CASSLDSRGSEKLFF. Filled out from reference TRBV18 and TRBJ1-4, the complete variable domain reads NAGVMQNPRHLVRRRGQEARLRCSPMKGHSHVYWYRQLPEEGLKFMVYLQKENIIDESGMPKERFSAEFPKEGPSILRIQQVVRGDSAAYFCASSLDSRGSEKLFFGSGTQLSVL.

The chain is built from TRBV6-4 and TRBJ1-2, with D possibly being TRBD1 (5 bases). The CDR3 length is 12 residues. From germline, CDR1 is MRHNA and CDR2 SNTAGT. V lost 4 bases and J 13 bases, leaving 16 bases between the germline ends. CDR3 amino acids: CASSAPGTTLTF. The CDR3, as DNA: TGTGCCAGCAGTGCCCCCGGGACGACCCTCACCTTC.

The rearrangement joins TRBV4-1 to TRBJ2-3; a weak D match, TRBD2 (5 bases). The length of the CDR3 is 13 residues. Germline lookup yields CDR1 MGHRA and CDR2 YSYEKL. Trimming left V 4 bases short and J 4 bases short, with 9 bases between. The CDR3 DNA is TGCGCCAGCAGCCTCGAGGGCGCAGATACGCAGTATTTT. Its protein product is CASSLEGADTQYF.

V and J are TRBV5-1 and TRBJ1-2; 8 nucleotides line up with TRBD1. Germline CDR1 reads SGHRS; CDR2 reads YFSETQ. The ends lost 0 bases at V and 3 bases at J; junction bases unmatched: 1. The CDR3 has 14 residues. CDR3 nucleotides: TGCGCCAGCAGCTTGGCAGGGGGCGACTATGGCTACACCTTC. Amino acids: CASSLAGGDYGYTF.

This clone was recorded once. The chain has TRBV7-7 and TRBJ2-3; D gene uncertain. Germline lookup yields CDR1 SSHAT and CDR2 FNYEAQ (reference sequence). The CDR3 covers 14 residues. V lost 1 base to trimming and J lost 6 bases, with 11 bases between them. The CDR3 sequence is CASSLGPQTDTQYF. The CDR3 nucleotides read TGTGCCAGCAGCTTAGGTCCGCAAACGGATACGCAGTATTTT.

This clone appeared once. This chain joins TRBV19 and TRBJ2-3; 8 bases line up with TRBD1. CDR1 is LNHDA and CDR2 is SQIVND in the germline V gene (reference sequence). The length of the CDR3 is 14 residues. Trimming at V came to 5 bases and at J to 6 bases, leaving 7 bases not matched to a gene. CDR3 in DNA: TGTGCCAGTAGTTCCGGACAGGGCGAGGATACGCAGTATTTT. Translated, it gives CASSSGQGEDTQYF.

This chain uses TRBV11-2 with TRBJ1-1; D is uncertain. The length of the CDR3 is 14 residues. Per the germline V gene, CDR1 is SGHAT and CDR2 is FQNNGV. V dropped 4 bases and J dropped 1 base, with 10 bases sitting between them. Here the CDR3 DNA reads TGTGCCAGCAGCTCCCAGTTAAGGAACACTGAAGCTTTCTTT. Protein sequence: CASSSQLRNTEAFF.

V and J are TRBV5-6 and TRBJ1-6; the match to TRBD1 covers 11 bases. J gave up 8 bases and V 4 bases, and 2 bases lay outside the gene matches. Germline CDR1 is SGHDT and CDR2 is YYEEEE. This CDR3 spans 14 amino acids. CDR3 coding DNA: TGTGCCAGCAGCCGGGGACAGGGGGATTCACCCCTCCACTTT. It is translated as CASSRGQGDSPLHF.

The CDR3 protein is CASSKYNEQFF. Here the CDR3 DNA reads TGTGCCAGCAGCAAATACAATGAGCAGTTCTTC. The chain links TRBV5-6 to TRBJ2-1; D is unclear. V dropped 4 bases and J dropped 4 bases, with 3 bases sitting between them. Germline-derived CDR1 and CDR2 are SGHDT and YYEEEE. This CDR3 has 11 amino acids.

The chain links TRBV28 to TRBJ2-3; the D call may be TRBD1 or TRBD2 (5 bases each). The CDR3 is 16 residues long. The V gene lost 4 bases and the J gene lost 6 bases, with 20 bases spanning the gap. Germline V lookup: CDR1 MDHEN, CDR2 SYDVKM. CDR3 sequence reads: CASSSAGTARGDTQYF. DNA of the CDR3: TGTGCCAGCAGTTCGGCCGGGACCGCTCGAGGGGATACGCAGTATTTT.

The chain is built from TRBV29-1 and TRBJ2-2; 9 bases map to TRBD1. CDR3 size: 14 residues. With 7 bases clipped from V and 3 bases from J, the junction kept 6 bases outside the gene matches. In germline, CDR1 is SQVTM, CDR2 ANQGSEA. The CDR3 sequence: CSARTGVDTGELFF. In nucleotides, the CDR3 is TGCAGCGCCCGGACAGGGGTCGACACCGGGGAGCTGTTTTTT.

The CDR3 DNA reads as TGCGCCAGCAGCGGGAGACAGGGCGGAAGCACTGAAGCTTTCTTT. Translated: CASSGRQGGSTEAFF. The chain combines TRBV5-1 with TRBJ1-1, with TRBD1 matching 7 bases. V lost 4 bases, J lost 4 bases, and 10 bases stayed unmatched. Germline V gene lookup returns CDR1 SGHRS and CDR2 YFSETQ. CDR3 length equals 15 residues.

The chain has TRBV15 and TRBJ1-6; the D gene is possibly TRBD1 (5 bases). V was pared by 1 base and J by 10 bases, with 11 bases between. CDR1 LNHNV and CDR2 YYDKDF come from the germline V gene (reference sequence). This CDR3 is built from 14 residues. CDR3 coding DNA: TGTGCCACCAGCAGAGGGGGCGCGAGGTCACCCCTCCACTTT. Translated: CATSRGGARSPLHF.

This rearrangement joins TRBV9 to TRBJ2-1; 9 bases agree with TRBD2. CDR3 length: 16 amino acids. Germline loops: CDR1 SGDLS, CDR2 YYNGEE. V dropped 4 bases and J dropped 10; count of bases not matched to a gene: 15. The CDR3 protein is CASSPRGAGGRREQFF. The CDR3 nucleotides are TGTGCCAGCAGCCCCCGGGGGGCGGGGGGGCGTCGCGAGCAGTTCTTC. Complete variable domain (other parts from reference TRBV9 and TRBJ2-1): DSGVTQTPKHLITATGQRVTLRCSPRSGDLSVYWYQQSLDQGLQFLIQYYNGEERAKGNILERFSAQQFPDLHSELNLSSLELGDSALYFCASSPRGAGGRREQFFGPGTRLTVL.

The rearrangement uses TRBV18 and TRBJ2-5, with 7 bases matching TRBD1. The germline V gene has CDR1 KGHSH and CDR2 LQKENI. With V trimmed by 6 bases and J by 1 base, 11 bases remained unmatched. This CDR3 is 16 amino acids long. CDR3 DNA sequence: TGTGCCAGCTCCAATATACAGGGGTTAGGCCAAGAGACCCAGTACTTC. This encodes CASSNIQGLGQETQYF.

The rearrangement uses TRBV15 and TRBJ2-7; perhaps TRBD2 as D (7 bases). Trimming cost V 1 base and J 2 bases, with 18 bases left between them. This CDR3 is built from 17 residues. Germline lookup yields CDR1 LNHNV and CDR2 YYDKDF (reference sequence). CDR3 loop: CATSRAPRRGLPYEQYF. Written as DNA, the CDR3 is TGTGCCACCAGCAGAGCACCAAGGCGGGGGCTTCCCTACGAGCAGTACTTC.

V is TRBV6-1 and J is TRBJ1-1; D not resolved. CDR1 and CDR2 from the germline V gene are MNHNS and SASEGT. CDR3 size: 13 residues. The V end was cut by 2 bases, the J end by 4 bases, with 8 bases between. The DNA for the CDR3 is TGTGCCAGCAGTGAAAGCCCGGCCACTGAAGCTTTCTTT. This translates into CASSESPATEAFF.

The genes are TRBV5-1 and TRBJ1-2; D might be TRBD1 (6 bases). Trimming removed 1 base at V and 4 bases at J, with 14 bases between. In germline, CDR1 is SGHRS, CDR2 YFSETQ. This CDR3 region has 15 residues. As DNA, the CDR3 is TGCGCCAGCAGCTTGACGGGGGCCTCTGGCTATGGCTACACCTTC. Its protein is CASSLTGASGYGYTF.